This T cell receptor beta chain is from a study of lymphopenia after photon versus proton radiotherapy. The study's findings and limits: Authors raise, but do not show, better survival with proton therapy. Oligoclonal CD8+ Temra expansion after nadir drove photon patients' diversity drop.

V lost 5 bases and J 4 bases, leaving 20 bases between the germline ends. Germline CDR1 is SEHNR and CDR2 is FQNEAQ (reference sequence). The CDR3 loop spans 16 amino acids. This table comes from immunoSEQ multiplex PCR, and its TCRdb copy is limited to in-frame clones, with some not included. The table includes roughly 63,000 clones, approximately 84% detected once. Note on this clone: Its antigen is unidentified.

The sequenced sample was peripheral blood, obtained from a patient treated with proton-based radiotherapy. This chain links TRBV7-9 with TRBJ2-5; tentative D call: TRBD2 (6 bases). The source of this sequence is a man aged 55 to 70 with pancreatic cancer. The CDR3 nucleotides read TGTGCCAGCAGCCCCCCGGCTAGTTCCGGGGGAGAGACCCAGTACTTC. Translated: CASSPPASSGGETQYF.